This T cell receptor (beta chain) was retrieved from a study of CD8 T cells in Susac syndrome. In blood CD8+ and CD4+ T cells, TCR beta underwent sequencing. Roughly 0.45 to 1 ug RNA was reverse transcribed with random hexamers. A single record per CDR3 protein comes from TCRdb applying MiXCR to the immunoSEQ multiplex PCR reads. The profile shows fewer than 350,000 distinct CDR3 sequences, roughly 85% of them singletons. The CDR3 loop spans 13 amino acids. V shed 3 bases and J shed 5 bases, with 11 bases lying between them. CDR1 is LGHNA and CDR2 is YSLEER in the germline V gene. Material: CD8+ T cells from PBMCs. This chain uses TRBV4-3 with TRBJ2-7; D may be TRBD1 (6 bases). This TCR derives from a human donor with multiple sclerosis. Here the CDR3 DNA reads TGCGCCAGCAGCCACGCGACAGGCAACGAGCAGTACTTC. Its translation is CASSHATGNEQYF.